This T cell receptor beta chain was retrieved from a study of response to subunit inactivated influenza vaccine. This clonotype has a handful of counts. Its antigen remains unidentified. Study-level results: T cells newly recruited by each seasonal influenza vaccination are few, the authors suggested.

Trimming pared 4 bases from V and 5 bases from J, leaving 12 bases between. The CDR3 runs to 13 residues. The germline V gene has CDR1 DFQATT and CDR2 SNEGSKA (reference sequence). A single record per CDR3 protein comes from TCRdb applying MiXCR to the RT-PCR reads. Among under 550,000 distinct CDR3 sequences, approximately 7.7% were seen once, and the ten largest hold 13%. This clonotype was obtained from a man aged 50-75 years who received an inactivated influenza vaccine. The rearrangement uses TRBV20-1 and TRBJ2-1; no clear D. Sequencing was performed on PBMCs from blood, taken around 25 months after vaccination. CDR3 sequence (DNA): TGCAGTGCTACAAGGACCAGTCACAATGAGCAGTTCTTC. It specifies CSATRTSHNEQFF.